This is a list of T cell receptor beta chains from one sample in a study of naive and memory T cell subsets. One entry per CDR3 protein, called by TCRdb with MiXCR from the UMI-ligation and nested PCR reads. Of around 30,000 distinct CDR3 sequences in the sample, roughly 6.6% were seen once. The material sequenced was skin, taken from a tuberculin skin test site. These receptors all come from an adult in good health. The CDR3 runs from the conserved cysteine through the conserved F or W. Fields, in order: clone size, J gene, D gene, V gene, CDR3 DNA, CDR3 protein. A D gene is named only where the DNA matches it firmly. Clone size appears in some rows only: once, few, many, or a class for an expanded clone.

NA,TRBJ2-1,NA,TRBV7-6,TGTGCCAGCAGCCCCGTTTCAGGGCCGTACAATGAGCAGTTCTTC,CASSPVSGPYNEQFF
many,TRBJ1-2,TRBD1,TRBV29-1,TGCAGCGTTGACAGGGGACAGGGAGATGACAACTATGGCTACACCTTC,CSVDRGQGDDNYGYTF
NA,TRBJ1-1,NA,TRBV12-3/TRBV12-4,TGTGCCAGCAGTTTTTCGGTGAGGGGACAAGGAGAAGCTTTCTTT,CASSFSVRGQGEAFF
many,TRBJ1-1,NA,TRBV14,TGTGCCAGCAGCCAAGGGATTGGGGGTACTGAAGCTTTCTTT,CASSQGIGGTEAFF
many,TRBJ2-3,NA,TRBV6-1,TGTGCCAGCAGTGCGGCGGGGGCGGGTGGCACAGATACGCAGTATTTT,CASSAAGAGGTDTQYF
NA,TRBJ1-4,TRBD1,TRBV6-5,TGTGCCAGCATTGGTCAGGGGGGCGAGGGGAAAAAACTGTTTTTT,CASIGQGGEGKKLFF
medium-sized,TRBJ2-5,NA,TRBV28,TGTGCCAGCAGTTCCCCGGACGTCCAAGAGACCCAGTACTTC,CASSSPDVQETQYF
NA,TRBJ1-2,TRBD1,TRBV5-6,TGTGCCAGCAGCTTAGACAGGGTGGACGGCGACACCTTC,CASSLDRVDGDTF
few,TRBJ2-2,NA,TRBV11-2,TGTGCCAGCAGCCCAAGGACGGTTAACACCGGGGAGCTGTTTTTT,CASSPRTVNTGELFF
many,TRBJ2-7,NA,TRBV5-1,TGCGCCAGAAGCTTGGGCGGATCCTCCTACGAGCAGTACTTC,CARSLGGSSYEQYF
many,TRBJ2-2,NA,TRBV7-6,TGTGCCAGCAGCTTAGTGGTGGTTGGCGCGAACACCGGGGAGCTGTTTTTT,CASSLVVVGANTGELFF
many,TRBJ1-2,TRBD1,TRBV24-1,TGTGCCACCAGGGGACAGGGTATGATGGATGGCTACACCTTC,CATRGQGMMDGYTF
many,TRBJ1-6,NA,TRBV7-2,TGTGCCAGCACCTTTGGGGGGGCCCGCTCACCCCTCCACTTT,CASTFGGARSPLHF
few,TRBJ1-5,NA,TRBV29-1,TGCAGCGTTAGGCAGGGAAGTCAGCCCCAGCATTTT,CSVRQGSQPQHF
many,TRBJ2-3,TRBD1,TRBV2,TGTGCCAGCAGTGAAGCGCTAGGGGGCGGGGATACGCAGTATTTT,CASSEALGGGDTQYF
many,TRBJ2-7,NA,TRBV21-1,TGTGCCAGCAGCAAACCCCCACCTAGCGGGGGGGCCTTAGAGGAGCAGTACTTC,CASSKPPPSGGALEEQYF
many,TRBJ1-2,NA,TRBV2,TGTGCCAGCAGGGCTCCGCTCCCCGGGACCCGAGGGGGCTACACCTTC,CASRAPLPGTRGGYTF
many,TRBJ2-3,TRBD2,TRBV5-4,TGTGCCAGCAGCTTGTTTCCAGCGGGGGCCCCGGATACGCAGTATTTT,CASSLFPAGAPDTQYF
many,TRBJ2-7,NA,TRBV2,TGTGCCAGCAGTGAACAGGGCCCCTCGTACGAGCAGTACTTC,CASSEQGPSYEQYF
NA,TRBJ2-7,NA,TRBV12-3/TRBV12-4,TGTGCCAGCAGTTTAGGAGTCGGGGGAGGAAGGGGAGAGCAGTACTTC,CASSLGVGGGRGEQYF
many,TRBJ2-3,TRBD2,TRBV5-1,TGCGCCAGCGCCGACTGGGGGGGATCCCCCAGCACAGATACGCAGTATTTT,CASADWGGSPSTDTQYF
few,TRBJ1-1,NA,TRBV7-2,TGTGCCAGCAGTTTGCTCAGGGTAGGGAGGAACACTGAAGCTTTCTTT,CASSLLRVGRNTEAFF
medium-sized,TRBJ2-1,NA,TRBV20-1,TGCAGTGCTAGAGATTGGTCGGCCACACAAAATTACAATGAGCAGTTCTTC,CSARDWSATQNYNEQFF
NA,TRBJ1-1,NA,TRBV20-1,TGCAGTGCTAGTGATAACACTGAAGCTTTCTTT,CSASDNTEAFF
many,TRBJ1-1,NA,TRBV29-1,TGCAGCGTTGTCCCACAGACGGCCACCACGGGAGTGGTTTTCTTT,CSVVPQTATTGVVFF
many,TRBJ2-5,NA,TRBV6-6,TGTGCCAGCAGCCCACACGAGACCCAGTACTTC,CASSPHETQYF
many,TRBJ1-1,NA,TRBV2,TGTGCCAGCAGGATATCGTGGCTCACTGAAGCTTTCTTT,CASRISWLTEAFF
few,TRBJ2-5,NA,TRBV12-3/TRBV12-4,TGTGCCAGCAGTTTTTCGAGCGGAGGGGAGACCCAGTACTTC,CASSFSSGGETQYF
many,TRBJ2-1,TRBD2,TRBV12-3/TRBV12-4,TGTGCCAGCAAAGTAGCGGGGTCACCCAATGAGCAGTTCTTC,CASKVAGSPNEQFF
NA,TRBJ2-1,NA,TRBV4-2,TGTGCCAGCAGCCAAGATCGACTATTATTGGGGGGTGAGCAGTTCTTC,CASSQDRLLLGGEQFF
many,TRBJ2-7,TRBD2,TRBV7-2,TGTGCCAGCAGCCACCGACTAGCGGGGACCAACTACGAGCAGTACTTC,CASSHRLAGTNYEQYF
few,TRBJ2-1,NA,TRBV29-1,TGCAGCGCAATCCCCCATGGCAGGGGAAATGAGCAGTTCTTC,CSAIPHGRGNEQFF